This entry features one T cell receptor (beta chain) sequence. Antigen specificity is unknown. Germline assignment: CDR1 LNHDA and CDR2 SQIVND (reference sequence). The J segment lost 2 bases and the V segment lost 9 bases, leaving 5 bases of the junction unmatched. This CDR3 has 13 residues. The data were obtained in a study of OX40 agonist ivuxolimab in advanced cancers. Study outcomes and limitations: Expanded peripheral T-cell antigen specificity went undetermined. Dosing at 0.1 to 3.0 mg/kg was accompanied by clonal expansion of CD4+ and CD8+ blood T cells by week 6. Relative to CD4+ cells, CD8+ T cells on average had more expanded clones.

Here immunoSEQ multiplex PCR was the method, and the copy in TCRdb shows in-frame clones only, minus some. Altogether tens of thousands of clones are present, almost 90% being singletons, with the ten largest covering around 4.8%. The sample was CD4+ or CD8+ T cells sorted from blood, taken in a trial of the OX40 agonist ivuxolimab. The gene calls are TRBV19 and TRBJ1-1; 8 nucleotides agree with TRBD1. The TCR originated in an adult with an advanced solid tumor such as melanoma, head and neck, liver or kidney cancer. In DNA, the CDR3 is TGTGCCAGCTCAGGGGGCCTCAACACTGAAGCTTTCTTT. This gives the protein CASSGGLNTEAFF.